Presented here are 10 T cell receptor beta chains from one specimen sequenced in a study of regulatory T cells in long-lasting Graves disease. Indicated time point: newly diagnosed GD, antithyroid drugs for less than 3 months. Isolated PBMC RNA provided the starting material for the TCR library. Building of the TCR beta libraries involved iRepertoire HTBI primers and Arm-PCR of CDR3 regions. TCRdb re-derived calls from the multiplex PCR reads in MiXCR, one entry per CDR3 protein. The data contain about 540,000 distinct CDR3 sequences, 13% of them singletons. A further study also used this sample, focusing on T cells in Graves' hyperthyroidism and ophthalmopathy.

Specimen: peripheral blood mononuclear cells (PBMCs), collected at new diagnosis, from a patient treated with antithyroid drugs. The source of these receptors is a man aged 25-45 years with Graves disease.

This clonotype has just a few counts. J is TRBJ1-1 and V is TRBV7-2; tentatively, D is TRBD1 (6 bases). The ends were cut back, 6 bases at V and 12 bases at J, with 14 bases in the middle. This CDR3 spans 11 amino acids. Germline loops: CDR1 SGHTA, CDR2 FQGNSA. The chain's CDR3 is CASSYRVQPFF. CDR3 coding DNA: TGTGCCAGCAGTTACAGGGTCCAACCTTTCTTT. The full variable domain, in which reference TRBV7-2 and TRBJ1-1 provide the parts outside the CDR3, is GAGVSQSPSNKVTEKGKDVELRCDPISGHTALYWYRQSLGQGLEFLIYFQGNSAPDKSGLPSDRFSAERTGGSVSTLTIQRTQQEDSAVYLCASSYRVQPFFGQGTRLTVV.

This clonotype was detected ten times or more. CDR3 loop: CAIPRASGREGNEQFF. CDR3 sequence (DNA): TGTGCCATCCCCCGGGCTAGCGGGAGGGAGGGCAATGAGCAGTTCTTC. The chain links TRBV6-2 or TRBV6-3 to TRBJ2-1, with 12 nucleotides matching TRBD2. This CDR3 has 16 residues. Losses at the gene ends were 10 bases for V and 6 bases for J; bases not matched to a gene: 13. The germline V gene encodes CDR1 MNHEY and CDR2 SVGEGT.

This clonotype was picked up a small number of times. The chain couples TRBV5-1 to TRBJ2-5; tentatively, D is TRBD1 (5 bases). CDR3 size: 15 residues. In germline, CDR1 is SGHRS, CDR2 YFSETQ. V was clipped by 2 bases and J by 1 base, with 12 bases between them. The CDR3 loop reads CASSFNDRAQETQYF. CDR3 in DNA: TGCGCCAGCAGCTTCAACGACAGAGCCCAAGAGACCCAGTACTTC.

This clonotype was detected a few times. The rearrangement links TRBV6-1 to TRBJ2-2, with D maybe TRBD2 (6 bases). The CDR3 has 15 amino acids. Trimming pared 6 bases from V and 0 bases from J, leaving 11 bases between. From germline, CDR1 is MNHNS and CDR2 SASEGT. CDR3 in DNA: TGTGCCAGCAGGTATCTAGCGACGAACACCGGGGAGCTGTTTTTT. It yields the protein CASRYLATNTGELFF.

This clonotype was observed at least ten times. The chain has TRBV29-1 and TRBJ2-7; either TRBD1 or TRBD2 may fit D (5 bases each). V shed 4 bases and J shed 4 bases, with 20 bases lying between them. The CDR3 length is 15 residues. The V gene's germline CDR1 is SQVTM and CDR2 ANQGSEA. CDR3 DNA sequence: TGCAGCGTTGTAGGAACGACCTGGGGACGGTACGAGCAGTACTTC. Its protein product is CSVVGTTWGRYEQYF.

Details on this clonotype: Given a far larger clone just one base away, this is likely a sequencing read error. The V and J genes are TRBV11-3 and TRBJ2-3; possibly TRBD1 for D (6 bases). V dropped 5 bases and J dropped 0 bases, with 15 bases sitting between them. Germline V CDR1 and CDR2: SGHNT, YENEEA. The CDR3 is 16 amino acids. The CDR3 region has the DNA TGTGCCAGCAGCACCCGCCCAGGGGATAGCACAGATACGCAGTATTTT. Protein: CASSTRPGDSTDTQYF.

The chain carries TRBV7-9 and TRBJ2-7; 12 bases match TRBD1. Germline V CDR1 and CDR2: SEHNR, FQNEAQ (reference sequence). Trimming took 5 bases from V and 3 from J; bases not matched to a gene: 5. The length of the CDR3 is 15 residues. CDR3 protein: CASSQGQGAFYEQYF. In nucleotides, the CDR3 is TGTGCCAGCAGCCAGGGACAGGGGGCGTTCTACGAGCAGTACTTC.

This clonotype occurred many times. The J gene is TRBJ1-5, the V gene TRBV11-1, with 8 bases matching TRBD1. CDR3 length equals 16 residues. Germline CDR1 reads SGHAT; CDR2 reads FQDESV (reference sequence). V shed 5 bases, J shed 4 bases, and the junction held 10 bases outside the gene matches. CDR3 DNA: TGTGCCAGCAGCGGGAGGACAGGGTCCCTAAATCAGCCCCAGCATTTT. This translates into CASSGRTGSLNQPQHF.

Regarding this clonotype: A much larger clone sits a single nucleotide away, making a read error possible. This CDR3 is CASGLSGGARGYTF. As DNA, the CDR3 is TGTGCTAGTGGTTTGTCCGGGGGCGCGAGGGGCTACACCTTC. This chain connects TRBV12-5 to TRBJ1-2; a weak D match, TRBD1 (6 bases). V lost 2 bases to trimming and J lost 8 bases, with 15 bases between them. CDR3 length equals 14 residues. Germline loops: CDR1 LGHNT, CDR2 FRNRAP. The whole variable domain, remainder taken from reference TRBV12-5 and TRBJ1-2, is DARVTQTPRHKVTEMGQEVTMRCQPILGHNTVFWYRQTMMQGLELLAYFRNRAPLDDSGMPKDRFSAEMPDATLATLKIQPSEPRDSAVYFCASGLSGGARGYTFGSGTRLTVV.

This clonotype was found many times. As DNA, the CDR3 is TGTGCCAGGGGGACTAGCGGACCGGGTGGTGTTGAGCAGTTCTTC. Translation: CARGTSGPGGVEQFF. The chain employs TRBV2 and TRBJ2-1; 11 bases match TRBD2. This CDR3 spans 15 amino acids. CDR1 and CDR2 from the germline V gene are SNHLY and FYNNEI. Trimming at V came to 9 bases and at J to 9 bases, leaving 13 bases not matched to a gene.